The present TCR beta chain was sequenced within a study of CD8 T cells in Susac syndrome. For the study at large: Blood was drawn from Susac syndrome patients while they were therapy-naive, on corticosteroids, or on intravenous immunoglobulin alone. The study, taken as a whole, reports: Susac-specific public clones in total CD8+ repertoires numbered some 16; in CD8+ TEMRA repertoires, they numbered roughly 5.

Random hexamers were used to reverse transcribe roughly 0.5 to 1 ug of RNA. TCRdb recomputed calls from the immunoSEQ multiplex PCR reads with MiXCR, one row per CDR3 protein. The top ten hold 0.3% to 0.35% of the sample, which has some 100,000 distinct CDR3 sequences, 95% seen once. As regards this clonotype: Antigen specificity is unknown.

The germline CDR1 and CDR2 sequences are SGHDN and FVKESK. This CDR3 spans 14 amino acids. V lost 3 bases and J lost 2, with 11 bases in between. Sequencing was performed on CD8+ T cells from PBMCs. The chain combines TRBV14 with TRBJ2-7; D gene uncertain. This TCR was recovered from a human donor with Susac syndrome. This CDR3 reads CASSHRTGPYEQYF. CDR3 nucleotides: TGTGCCAGCAGCCACAGAACGGGTCCCTACGAGCAGTACTTC.